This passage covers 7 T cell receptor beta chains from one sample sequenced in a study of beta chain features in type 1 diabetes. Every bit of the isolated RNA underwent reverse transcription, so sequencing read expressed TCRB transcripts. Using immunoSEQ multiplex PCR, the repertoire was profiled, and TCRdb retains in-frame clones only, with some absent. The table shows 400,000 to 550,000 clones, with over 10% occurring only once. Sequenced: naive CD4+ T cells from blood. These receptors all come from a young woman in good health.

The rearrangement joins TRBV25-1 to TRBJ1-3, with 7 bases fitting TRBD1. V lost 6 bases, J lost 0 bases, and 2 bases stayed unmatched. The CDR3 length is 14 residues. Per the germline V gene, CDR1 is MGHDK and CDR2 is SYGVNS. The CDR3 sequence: CASRDRSSGNTIYF. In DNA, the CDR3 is TGTGCCAGCAGGGACAGGTCCTCTGGAAACACCATATATTTT.

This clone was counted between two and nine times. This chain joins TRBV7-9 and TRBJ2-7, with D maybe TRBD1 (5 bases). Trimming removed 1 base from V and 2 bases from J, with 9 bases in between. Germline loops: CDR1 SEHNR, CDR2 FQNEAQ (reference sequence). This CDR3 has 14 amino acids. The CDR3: CASSLGTRTYEQYF. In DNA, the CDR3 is TGTGCCAGCAGCTTAGGGACACGAACCTACGAGCAGTACTTC.

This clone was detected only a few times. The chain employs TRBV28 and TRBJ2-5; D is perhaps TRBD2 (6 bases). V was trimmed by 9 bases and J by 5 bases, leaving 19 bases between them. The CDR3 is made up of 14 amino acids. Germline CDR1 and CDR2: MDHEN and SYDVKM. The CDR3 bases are TGTGCCAGTACCGGGACTTCGTCCCGCGAGACCCAGTACTTC. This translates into CASTGTSSRETQYF.

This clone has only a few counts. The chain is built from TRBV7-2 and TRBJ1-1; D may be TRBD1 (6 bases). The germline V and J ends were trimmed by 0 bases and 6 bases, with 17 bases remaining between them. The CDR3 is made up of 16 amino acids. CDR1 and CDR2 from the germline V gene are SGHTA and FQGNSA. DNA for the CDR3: TGTGCCAGCAGCTTAGCTACACTAAACAGGGCTGCTGAAGCTTTCTTT. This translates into CASSLATLNRAAEAFF. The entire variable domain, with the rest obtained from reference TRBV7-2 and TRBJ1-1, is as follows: GAGVSQSPSNKVTEKGKDVELRCDPISGHTALYWYRQSLGQGLEFLIYFQGNSAPDKSGLPSDRFSAERTGGSVSTLTIQRTQQEDSAVYLCASSLATLNRAAEAFFGQGTRLTVV.

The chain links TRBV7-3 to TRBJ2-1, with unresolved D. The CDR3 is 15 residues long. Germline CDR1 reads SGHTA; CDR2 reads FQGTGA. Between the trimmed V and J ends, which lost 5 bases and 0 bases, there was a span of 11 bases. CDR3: CASSATAYSYNEQFF. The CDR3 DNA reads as TGTGCCAGCAGCGCAACAGCCTACTCCTACAATGAGCAGTTCTTC. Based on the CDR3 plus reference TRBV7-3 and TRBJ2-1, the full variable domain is GAGVSQTPSNKVTEKGKYVELRCDPISGHTALYWYRQSLGQGPEFLIYFQGTGAADDSGLPNDRFFAVRPEGSVSTLKIQRTERGDSAVYLCASSATAYSYNEQFFGPGTRLTVL.

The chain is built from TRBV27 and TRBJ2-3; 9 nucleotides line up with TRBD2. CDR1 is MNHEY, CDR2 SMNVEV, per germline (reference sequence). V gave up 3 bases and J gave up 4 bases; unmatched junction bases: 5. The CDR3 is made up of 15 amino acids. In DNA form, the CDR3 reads TGTGCCAGCAGTTTTTGGCGGGAGGGGCCAGATACGCAGTATTTT. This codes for CASSFWREGPDTQYF.

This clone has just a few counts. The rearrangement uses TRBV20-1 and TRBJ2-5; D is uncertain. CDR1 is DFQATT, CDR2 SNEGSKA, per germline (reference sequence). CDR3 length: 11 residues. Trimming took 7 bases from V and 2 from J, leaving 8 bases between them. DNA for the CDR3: TGCAGTGAAAGAAGTCAAGAGACCCAGTACTTC. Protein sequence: CSERSQETQYF.